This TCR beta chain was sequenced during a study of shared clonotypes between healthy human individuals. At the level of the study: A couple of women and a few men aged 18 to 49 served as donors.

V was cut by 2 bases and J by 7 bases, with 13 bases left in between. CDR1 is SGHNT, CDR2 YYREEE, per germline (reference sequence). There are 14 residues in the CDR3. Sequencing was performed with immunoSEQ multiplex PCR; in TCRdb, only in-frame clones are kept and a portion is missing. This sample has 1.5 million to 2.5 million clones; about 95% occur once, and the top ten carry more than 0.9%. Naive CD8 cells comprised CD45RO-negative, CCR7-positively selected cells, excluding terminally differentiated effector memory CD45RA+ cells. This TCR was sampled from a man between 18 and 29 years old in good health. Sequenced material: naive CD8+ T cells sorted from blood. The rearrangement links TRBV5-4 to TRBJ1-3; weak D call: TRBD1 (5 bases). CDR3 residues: CASSFYGGWNTIYF. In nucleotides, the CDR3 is TGTGCCAGCAGCTTCTACGGGGGATGGAACACCATATATTTT.